The rows below give T cell receptor beta chains drawn from one sample of a study of blood T cell repertoires in COVID-19. Clones were read by immunoSEQ multiplex PCR, and TCRdb kept only the in-frame ones, dropping some. Altogether 150,000 to 200,000 clones are present, 83% being singletons, with the ten largest covering about 1.5%. Sample: peripheral blood. The origin of the receptors is a human donor in a cohort sampled during active COVID-19. Each CDR3 is given without its conserved first and last residue.

TRBJ1-5 | TRBV11-2 | ASSFYTGGNQPQH
TRBJ1-1 | TRBV6-5 | ASSPTGMNTEAF
TRBJ1-2 | TRBV27 | ASSLNRVSGYT
TRBJ1-2 | TRBV5-4 | ASGGGGENGYT
TRBJ2-1 | TRBV5-4 | ASSSAGGINEQF
TRBJ1-3 | TRBV19 | ASSMAGSYSGNTIY
TRBJ1-2 | TRBV28 | ASRLRSYGYT
TRBJ2-3 | TRBV27 | ASSSTTDTQY
TRBJ2-7 | TRBV19 | ASSSGGSSYEQY
TRBJ1-2 | TRBV19 | ASSIGRQARNYGYT
TRBJ2-1 | TRBV6-2/TRBV6-3 | ASSYPTSGDSYNEQF
TRBJ2-1 | TRBV5-1 | ASSLALGQGLSEQF
TRBJ1-4 | TRBV14 | ASSPWTQTEKLF
TRBJ1-2 | TRBV5-1 | ASRGQGASRGYT
TRBJ1-5 | TRBV5-1 | ASSLAGGASQPQH
TRBJ1-6 | TRBV9 | ASSGGNNSPLH
TRBJ1-2 | TRBV12-3/TRBV12-4 | ASSFMGASGYT
TRBJ1-5 | TRBV2 | ASSELQGGQPQH
TRBJ2-7 | TRBV6-6 | ASSYRDRGNEQY
TRBJ2-3 | TRBV11-2 | ASSLDQGTTDTQY
TRBJ1-4 | TRBV18 | ASSPLRDRGRANEKLF
TRBJ2-7 | TRBV11-2 | ASSLDLSRQGAHEQY
TRBJ2-1 | TRBV6-5 | ASTDYYNEQF
TRBJ1-4 | TRBV6-2/TRBV6-3 | ASSSGTAGNEKLF
TRBJ1-2 | TRBV5-1 | ASSAGVGYT
TRBJ1-5 | TRBV24-1 | ATSDSQPQH
TRBJ2-1 | TRBV14 | ASSYMNEQF
TRBJ2-3 | TRBV10-3 | AISEPLSGRGTQY
TRBJ2-7 | TRBV6-5 | ASSSRGRGKYEQY
TRBJ1-2 | TRBV5-4 | ASSLSLGEANYGYT
TRBJ1-4 | TRBV5-4 | ASSLGGTPNEKLF
TRBJ2-7 | TRBV27 | ASLGGATYEQY
TRBJ2-7 | TRBV11-2 | ASSLVVGGYEQY
TRBJ1-2 | TRBV14 | ASSRVGGYGYT
TRBJ1-2 | TRBV27 | ASSLAGSYGYT
TRBJ1-4 | TRBV9 | ASSVAGGVREKLF
TRBJ2-7 | TRBV7-9 | ASSLGDRGHGEQY
TRBJ1-1 | TRBV4-1 | ASSQGGNTEAF
TRBJ2-3 | TRBV6-5 | ASSYKGVTDTQY
TRBJ2-7 | TRBV7-9 | ASSGAGGWSYEQY
TRBJ1-2 | TRBV10-3 | AIIPDRGLGYT
TRBJ1-1 | TRBV6-5 | ASKGDTPNTEAF
TRBJ2-1 | TRBV7-8 | ASSSLREWGNEQF
TRBJ2-5 | TRBV29-1 | SGGDPGGETQY
TRBJ1-6 | TRBV14 | ASSVRGGEYSPLH
TRBJ1-2 | TRBV2 | ASSENPVSGSAGYT
TRBJ2-7 | TRBV18 | ASSPPGQGAEQY
TRBJ1-2 | TRBV6-5 | ASTPGSYGYT
TRBJ2-7 | TRBV9 | ASSARPGGSYEQY
TRBJ2-7 | TRBV2 | ASRGTGYEQY
TRBJ1-5 | TRBV4-1 | ASSQTGVNQPQH
TRBJ2-7 | TRBV20-1 | SARPGVEQY
TRBJ1-2 | TRBV2 | ASSPRTGLRYT
TRBJ2-1 | TRBV19 | ASSIRGTSGGALSYNEQF
TRBJ1-6 | TRBV27 | ASSLMGNNSPLH
TRBJ2-7 | TRBV28 | ASSHGGWEQY